This TCR beta chain was captured by sequencing in a study of cytomegalovirus exposure and HLA in healthy donors. Study-wide context: A later analysis reported the same platform for the roughly 120 validation repertoires and the approximately 670 first-cohort repertoires. Broader study findings: Researchers catalogued 150 or so TCR beta chains as cytomegalovirus-associated.

This clone was observed a few times. What it recognizes is unknown. There are 13 residues in the CDR3. The V segment lost 8 bases and the J segment 6 bases; nucleotides outside the gene matches: 2. From germline, CDR1 is SGHAT and CDR2 FQNNGV. Method: immunoSEQ multiplex PCR; TCRdb's copy keeps in-frame clones and lacks some. Of roughly 180,000 clones in the sample, 84% were seen once. The chain is built from TRBV11-2 and TRBJ2-2; 11 nucleotides align to TRBD2. The sample comprised PBMCs. The receptor's source is a man aged 18 to 35 in good health and CMV-seropositive. The DNA for the CDR3 is TGTGCCAGCGGGACTAGCGGTGCCGGGGAGCTGTTTTTT. Protein: CASGTSGAGELFF.